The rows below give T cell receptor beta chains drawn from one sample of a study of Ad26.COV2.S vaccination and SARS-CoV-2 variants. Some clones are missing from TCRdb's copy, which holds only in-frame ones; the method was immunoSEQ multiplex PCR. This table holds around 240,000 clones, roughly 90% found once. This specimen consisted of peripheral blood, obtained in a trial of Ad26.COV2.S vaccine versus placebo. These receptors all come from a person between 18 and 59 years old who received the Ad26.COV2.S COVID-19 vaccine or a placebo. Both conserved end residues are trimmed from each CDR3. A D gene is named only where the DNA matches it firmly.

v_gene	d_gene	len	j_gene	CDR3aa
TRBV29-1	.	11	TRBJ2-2	SVEAGYTGELF
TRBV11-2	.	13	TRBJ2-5	ASSPAGRGQETQY
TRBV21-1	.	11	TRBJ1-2	ASSKEAGRGYT
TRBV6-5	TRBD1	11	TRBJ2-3	ASSPRQGSPQY
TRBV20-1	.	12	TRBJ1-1	SASQGTLNTEAF
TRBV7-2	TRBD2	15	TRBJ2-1	ASSLVAGDSSYNEQF
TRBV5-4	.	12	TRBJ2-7	ASSGGTQPYEQY
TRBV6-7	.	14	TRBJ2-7	ASTPGAGEISYEQY
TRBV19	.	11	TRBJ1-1	ASSTPGRIEAF
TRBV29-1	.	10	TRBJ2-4	SVRTEGNIQY
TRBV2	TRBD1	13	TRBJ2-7	ASSDMGQATYEQY
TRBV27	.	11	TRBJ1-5	ASSERGDQPQH
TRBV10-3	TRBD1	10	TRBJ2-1	AISAPQGEQF
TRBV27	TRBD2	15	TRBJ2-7	ASSLGALAGGPYEQY
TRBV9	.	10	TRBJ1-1	ASASDITEAF
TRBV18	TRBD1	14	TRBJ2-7	ASSRIPGQGMGEQY
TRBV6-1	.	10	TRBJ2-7	ASSEPAYEQY
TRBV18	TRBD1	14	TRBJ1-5	ASSRGLPGGNQPQH
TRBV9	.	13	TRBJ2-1	ASSVAGAFNNEQF
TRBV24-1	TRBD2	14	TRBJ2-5	ATSGGVAGAQETQY
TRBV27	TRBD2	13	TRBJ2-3	ASKRERGITDTQY
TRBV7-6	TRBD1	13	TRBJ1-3	ASSLAGGAGNTIY
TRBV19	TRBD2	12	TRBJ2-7	ASSTGGGPYEQY
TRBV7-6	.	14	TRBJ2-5	ASSLGWRGAQETQY